This T cell receptor (beta chain) came from a study of blood T cell repertoires in COVID-19. Germline CDR1 and CDR2: MDHEN and SYDVKM. After removal of 3 bases from V and 2 bases from J, the junction contained 3 bases not matched to a gene. The CDR3 covers 15 residues. Libraries were prepared by immunoSEQ multiplex PCR; TCRdb keeps only in-frame clonotypes and omits some of them. The table lists some 93,000 clones, approximately 84% of them singletons. Sequencing input: peripheral blood. This chain connects TRBV28 to TRBJ2-7, with 11 positions matching TRBD2. The source of this sequence is a man aged 70-80 years with acute or convalescent COVID-19. DNA of the CDR3: TGTGCCAGCAGTTTTGAGACTAGCGGGACCTACGAGCAGTACTTC. Protein: CASSFETSGTYEQYF.